This T cell receptor (beta chain) was sequenced in a study of T-cell memory formation after mild COVID-19. General study findings and limits: There was no confirmation that second-wave clones peaking on day 37 were SARS-CoV-2 specific.

J lost 8 bases, V lost 3 bases, and 9 bases had no gene match. Per the germline V gene, CDR1 is MNHEY and CDR2 is SVGAGI. The CDR3 has 16 amino acids. TCRdb called the 5' RACE reads again in MiXCR, with one record for every CDR3 protein. The sample has around 510,000 distinct CDR3 sequences, 20% to 25% seen once. This clonotype was counted between two and nine times. Its antigen is currently unknown. The sequence derives from an adult woman who had mild COVID-19 (a few samples of this study predate the infection). Cell type and time point are not known. Sequenced sample: PBMCs or a T cell subset sorted from them (not recorded which). J is TRBJ1-6 and V is TRBV6-5; 8 positions agree with TRBD1. CDR3 sequence reads: CASSYVNRGGDSPLHF. DNA for the CDR3: TGTGCCAGCAGTTATGTGAACAGGGGGGGGGATTCACCCCTCCACTTT.